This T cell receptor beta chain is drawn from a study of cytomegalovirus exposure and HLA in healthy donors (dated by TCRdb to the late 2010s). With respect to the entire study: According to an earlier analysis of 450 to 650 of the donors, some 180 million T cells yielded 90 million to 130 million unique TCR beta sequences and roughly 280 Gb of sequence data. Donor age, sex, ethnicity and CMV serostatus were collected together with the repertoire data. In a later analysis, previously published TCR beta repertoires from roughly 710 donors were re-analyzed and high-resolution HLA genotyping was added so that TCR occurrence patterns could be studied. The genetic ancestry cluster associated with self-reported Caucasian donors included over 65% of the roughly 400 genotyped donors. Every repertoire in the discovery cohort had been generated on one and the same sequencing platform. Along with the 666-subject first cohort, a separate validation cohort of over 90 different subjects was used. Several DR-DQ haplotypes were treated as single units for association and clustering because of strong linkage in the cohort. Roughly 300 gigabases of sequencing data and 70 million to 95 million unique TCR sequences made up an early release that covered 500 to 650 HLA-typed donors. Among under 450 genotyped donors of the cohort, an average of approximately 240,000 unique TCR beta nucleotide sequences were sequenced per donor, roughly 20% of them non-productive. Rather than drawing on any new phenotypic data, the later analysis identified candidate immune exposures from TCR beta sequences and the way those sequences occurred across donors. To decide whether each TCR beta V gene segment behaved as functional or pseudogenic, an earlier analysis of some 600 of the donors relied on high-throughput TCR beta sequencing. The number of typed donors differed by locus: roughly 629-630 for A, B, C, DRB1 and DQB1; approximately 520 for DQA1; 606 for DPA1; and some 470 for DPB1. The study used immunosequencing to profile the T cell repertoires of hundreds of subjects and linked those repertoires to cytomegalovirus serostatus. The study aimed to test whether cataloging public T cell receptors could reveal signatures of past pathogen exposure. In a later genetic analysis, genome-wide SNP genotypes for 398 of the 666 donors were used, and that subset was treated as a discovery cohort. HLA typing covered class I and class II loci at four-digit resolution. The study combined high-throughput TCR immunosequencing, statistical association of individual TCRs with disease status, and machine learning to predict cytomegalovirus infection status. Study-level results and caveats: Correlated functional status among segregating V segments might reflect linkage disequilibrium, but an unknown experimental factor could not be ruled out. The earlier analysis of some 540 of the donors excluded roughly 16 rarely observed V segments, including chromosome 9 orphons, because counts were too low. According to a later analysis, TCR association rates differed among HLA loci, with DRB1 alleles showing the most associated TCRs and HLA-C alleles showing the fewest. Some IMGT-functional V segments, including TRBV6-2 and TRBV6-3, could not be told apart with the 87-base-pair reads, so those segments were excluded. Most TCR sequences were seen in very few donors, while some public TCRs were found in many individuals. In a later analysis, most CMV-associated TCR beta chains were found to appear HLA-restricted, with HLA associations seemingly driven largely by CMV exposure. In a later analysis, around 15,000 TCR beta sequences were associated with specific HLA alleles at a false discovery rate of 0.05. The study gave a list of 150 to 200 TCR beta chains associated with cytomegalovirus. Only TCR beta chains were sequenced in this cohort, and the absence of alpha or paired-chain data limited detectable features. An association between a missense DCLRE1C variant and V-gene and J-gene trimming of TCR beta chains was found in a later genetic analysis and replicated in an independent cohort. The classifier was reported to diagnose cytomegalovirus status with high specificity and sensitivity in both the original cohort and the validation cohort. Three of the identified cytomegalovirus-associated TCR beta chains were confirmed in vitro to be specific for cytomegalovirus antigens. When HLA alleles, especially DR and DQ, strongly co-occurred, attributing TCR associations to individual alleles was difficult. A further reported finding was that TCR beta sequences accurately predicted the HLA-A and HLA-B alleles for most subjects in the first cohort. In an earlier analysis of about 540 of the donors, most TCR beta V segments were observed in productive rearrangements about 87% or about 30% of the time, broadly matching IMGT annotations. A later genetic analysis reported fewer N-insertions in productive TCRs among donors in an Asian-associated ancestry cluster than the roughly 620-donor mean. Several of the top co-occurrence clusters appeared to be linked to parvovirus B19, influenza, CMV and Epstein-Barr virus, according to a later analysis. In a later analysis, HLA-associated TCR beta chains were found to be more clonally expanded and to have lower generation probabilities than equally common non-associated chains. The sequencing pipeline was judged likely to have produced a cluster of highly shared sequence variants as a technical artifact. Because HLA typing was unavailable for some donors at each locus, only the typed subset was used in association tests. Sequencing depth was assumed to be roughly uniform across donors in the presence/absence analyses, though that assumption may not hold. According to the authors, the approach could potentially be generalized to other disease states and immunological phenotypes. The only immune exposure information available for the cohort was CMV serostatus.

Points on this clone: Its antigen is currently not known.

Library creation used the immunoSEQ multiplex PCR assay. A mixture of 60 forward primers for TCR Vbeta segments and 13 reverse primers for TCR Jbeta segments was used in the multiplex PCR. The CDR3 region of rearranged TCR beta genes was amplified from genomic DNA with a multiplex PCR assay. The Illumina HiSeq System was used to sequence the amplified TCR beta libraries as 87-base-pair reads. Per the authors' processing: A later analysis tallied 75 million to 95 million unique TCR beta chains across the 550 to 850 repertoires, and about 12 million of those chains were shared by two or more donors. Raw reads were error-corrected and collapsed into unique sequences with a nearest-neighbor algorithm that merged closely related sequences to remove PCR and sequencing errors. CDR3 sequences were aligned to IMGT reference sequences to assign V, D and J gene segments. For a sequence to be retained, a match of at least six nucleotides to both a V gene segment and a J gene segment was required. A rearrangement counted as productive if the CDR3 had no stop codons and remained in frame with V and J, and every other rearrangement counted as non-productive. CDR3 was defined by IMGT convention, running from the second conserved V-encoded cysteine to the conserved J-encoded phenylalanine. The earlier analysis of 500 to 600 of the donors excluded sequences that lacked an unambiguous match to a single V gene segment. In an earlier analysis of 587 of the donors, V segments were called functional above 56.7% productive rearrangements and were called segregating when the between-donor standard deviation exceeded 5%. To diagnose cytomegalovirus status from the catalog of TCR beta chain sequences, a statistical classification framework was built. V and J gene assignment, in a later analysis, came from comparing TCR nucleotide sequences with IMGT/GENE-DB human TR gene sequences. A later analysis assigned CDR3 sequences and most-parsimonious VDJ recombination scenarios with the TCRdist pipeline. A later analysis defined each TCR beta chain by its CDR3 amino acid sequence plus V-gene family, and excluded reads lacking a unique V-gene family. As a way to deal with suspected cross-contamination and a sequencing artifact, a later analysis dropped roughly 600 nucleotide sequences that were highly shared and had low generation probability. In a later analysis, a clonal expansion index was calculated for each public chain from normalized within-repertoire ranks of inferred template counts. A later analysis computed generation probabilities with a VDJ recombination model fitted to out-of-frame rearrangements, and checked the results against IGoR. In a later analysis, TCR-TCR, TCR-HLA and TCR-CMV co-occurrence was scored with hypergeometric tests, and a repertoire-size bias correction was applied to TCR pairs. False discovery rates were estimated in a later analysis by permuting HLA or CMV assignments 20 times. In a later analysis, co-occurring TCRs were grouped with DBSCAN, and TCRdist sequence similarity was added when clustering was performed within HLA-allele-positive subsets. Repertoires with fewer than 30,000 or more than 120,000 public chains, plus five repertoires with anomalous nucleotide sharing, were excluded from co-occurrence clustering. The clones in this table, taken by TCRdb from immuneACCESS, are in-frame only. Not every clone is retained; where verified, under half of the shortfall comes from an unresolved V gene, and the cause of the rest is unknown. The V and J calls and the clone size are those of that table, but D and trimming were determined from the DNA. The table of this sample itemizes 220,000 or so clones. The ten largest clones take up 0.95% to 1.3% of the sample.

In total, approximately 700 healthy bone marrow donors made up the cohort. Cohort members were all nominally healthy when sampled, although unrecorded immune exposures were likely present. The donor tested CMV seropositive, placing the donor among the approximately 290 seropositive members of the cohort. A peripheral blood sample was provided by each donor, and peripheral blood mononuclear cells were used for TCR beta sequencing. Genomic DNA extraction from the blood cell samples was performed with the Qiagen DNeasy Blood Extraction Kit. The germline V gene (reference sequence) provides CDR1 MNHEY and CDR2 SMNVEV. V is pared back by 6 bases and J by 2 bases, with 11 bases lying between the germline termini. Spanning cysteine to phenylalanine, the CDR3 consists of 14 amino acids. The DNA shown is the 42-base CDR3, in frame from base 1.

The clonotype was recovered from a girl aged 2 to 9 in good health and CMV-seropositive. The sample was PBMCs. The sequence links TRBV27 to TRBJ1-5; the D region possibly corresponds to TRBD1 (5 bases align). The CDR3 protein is CASRLTGGNQPQHF. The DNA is TGTGCCAGCAGACTTACAGGTGGCAATCAGCCCCAGCATTTT.